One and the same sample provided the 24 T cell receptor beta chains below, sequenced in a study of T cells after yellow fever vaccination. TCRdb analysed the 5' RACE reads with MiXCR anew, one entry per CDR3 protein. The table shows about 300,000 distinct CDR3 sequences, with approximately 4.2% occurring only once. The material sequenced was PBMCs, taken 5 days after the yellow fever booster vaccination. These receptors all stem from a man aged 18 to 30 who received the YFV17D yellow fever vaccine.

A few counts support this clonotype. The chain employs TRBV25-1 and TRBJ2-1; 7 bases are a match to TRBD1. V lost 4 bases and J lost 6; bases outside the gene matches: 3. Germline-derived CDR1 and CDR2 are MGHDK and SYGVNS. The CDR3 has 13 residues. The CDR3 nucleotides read TGTGCCAGCAGTGCCGCAGGGGGCAATGAGCAGTTCTTC. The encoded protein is CASSAAGGNEQFF.

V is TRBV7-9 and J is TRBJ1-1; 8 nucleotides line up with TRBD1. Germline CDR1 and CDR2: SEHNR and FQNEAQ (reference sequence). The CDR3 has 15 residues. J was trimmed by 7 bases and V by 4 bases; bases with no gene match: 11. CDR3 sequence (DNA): TGTGCCAGCAGCTCCACGACAGGGGCCGAGGGTGAAGCTTTCTTT. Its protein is CASSSTTGAEGEAFF.

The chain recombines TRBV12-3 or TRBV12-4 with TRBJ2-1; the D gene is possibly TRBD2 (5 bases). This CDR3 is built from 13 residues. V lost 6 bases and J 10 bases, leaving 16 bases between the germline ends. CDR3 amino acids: CASSWAGRVEQFF. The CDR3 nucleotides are TGTGCCAGCAGCTGGGCGGGCCGAGTAGAGCAGTTCTTC.

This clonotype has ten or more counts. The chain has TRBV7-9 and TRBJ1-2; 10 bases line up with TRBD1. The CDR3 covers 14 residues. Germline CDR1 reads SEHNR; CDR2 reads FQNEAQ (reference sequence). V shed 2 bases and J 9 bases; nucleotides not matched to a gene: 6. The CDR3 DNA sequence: TGTGCCAGCAGCTTACCCGACAGGGGGCAACGCTACACCTTC. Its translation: CASSLPDRGQRYTF.

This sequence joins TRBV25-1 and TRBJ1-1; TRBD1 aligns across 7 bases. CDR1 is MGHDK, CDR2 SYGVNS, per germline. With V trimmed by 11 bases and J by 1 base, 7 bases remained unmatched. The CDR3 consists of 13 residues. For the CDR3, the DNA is TGTGCCGTAAGGGGGCCTGGGAACACTGAAGCTTTCTTT. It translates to CAVRGPGNTEAFF.

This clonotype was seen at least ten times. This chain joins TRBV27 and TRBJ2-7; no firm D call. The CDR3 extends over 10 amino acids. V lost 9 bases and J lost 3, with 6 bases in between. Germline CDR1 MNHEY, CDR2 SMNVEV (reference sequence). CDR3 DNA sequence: TGTGCCAGGGCCCTCTACGAGCAGTACTTC. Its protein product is CARALYEQYF.

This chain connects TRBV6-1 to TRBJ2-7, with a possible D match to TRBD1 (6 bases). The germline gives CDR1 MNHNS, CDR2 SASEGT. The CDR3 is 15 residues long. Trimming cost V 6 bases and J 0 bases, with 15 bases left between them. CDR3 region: CASRDRDKNSYEQYF. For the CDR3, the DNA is TGTGCCAGCAGGGACCGGGACAAAAACTCCTACGAGCAGTACTTC.

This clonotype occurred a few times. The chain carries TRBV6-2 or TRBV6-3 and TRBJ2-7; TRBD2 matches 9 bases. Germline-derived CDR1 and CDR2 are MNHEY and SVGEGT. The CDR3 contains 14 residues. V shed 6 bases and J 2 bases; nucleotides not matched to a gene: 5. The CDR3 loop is CASRPSGVAYEQYF. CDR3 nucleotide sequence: TGTGCCAGCAGGCCTAGCGGGGTTGCCTACGAGCAGTACTTC.

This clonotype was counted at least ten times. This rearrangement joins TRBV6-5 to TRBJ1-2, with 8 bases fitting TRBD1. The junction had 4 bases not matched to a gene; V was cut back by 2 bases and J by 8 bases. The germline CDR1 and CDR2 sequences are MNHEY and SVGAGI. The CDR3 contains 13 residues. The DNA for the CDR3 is TGTGCCAGCAGTTACCAGGACAGGGCGGGCTACACCTTC. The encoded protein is CASSYQDRAGYTF.

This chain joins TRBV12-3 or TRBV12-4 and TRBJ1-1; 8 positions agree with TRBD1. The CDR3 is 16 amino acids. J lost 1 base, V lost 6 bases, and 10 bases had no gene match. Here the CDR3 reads CASSTDRGRQNTEAFF. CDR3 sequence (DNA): TGTGCCAGCAGCACCGACAGGGGCCGACAGAACACTGAAGCTTTCTTT.

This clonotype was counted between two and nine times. The CDR3 reads CASSLNPPSGGVLDTQYF. The DNA for the CDR3 is TGTGCCAGCAGCTTAAACCCACCTAGCGGGGGGGTATTAGATACGCAGTATTTT. The V and J genes are TRBV7-2 and TRBJ2-3; the match to TRBD2 covers 12 bases. The V and J ends lost 2 bases and 5 bases, in that order; junction bases with no gene match: 11. Germline CDR1 and CDR2: SGHTA and FQGNSA. CDR3 size: 18 residues.

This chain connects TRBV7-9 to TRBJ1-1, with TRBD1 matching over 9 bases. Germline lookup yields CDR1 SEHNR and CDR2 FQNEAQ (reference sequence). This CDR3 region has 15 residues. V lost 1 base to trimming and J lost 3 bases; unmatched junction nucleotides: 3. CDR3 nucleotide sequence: TGTGCCAGCAGCTTAGTGAGGACAGGGGACACTGAAGCTTTCTTT. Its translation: CASSLVRTGDTEAFF.

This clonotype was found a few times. CDR3 protein: CASSFLTGVSNQPQHF. The CDR3 DNA is TGTGCCAGCAGTTTTTTGACAGGGGTTAGCAATCAGCCCCAGCATTTT. This sequence joins TRBV12-3 or TRBV12-4 and TRBJ1-5, with 8 bases aligning to TRBD1. This CDR3 contains 16 residues. The V segment lost 3 bases and the J segment 0 bases; nucleotides outside the gene matches: 4.

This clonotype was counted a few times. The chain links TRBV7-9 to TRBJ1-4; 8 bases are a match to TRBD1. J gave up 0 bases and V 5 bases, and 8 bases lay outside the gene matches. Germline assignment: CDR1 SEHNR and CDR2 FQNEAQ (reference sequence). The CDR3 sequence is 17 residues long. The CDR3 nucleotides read TGTGCCAGCAGCCACCCGACAGGGGAAACAACTAATGAAAAACTGTTTTTT. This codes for CASSHPTGETTNEKLFF.

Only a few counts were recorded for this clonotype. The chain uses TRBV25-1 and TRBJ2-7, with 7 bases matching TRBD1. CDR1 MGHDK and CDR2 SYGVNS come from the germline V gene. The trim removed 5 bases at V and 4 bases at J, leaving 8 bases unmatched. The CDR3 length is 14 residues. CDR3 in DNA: TGTGCCAGCAGTTATGACAGGGAAGGGTACGAGCAGTACGTC. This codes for CASSYDREGYEQYV.

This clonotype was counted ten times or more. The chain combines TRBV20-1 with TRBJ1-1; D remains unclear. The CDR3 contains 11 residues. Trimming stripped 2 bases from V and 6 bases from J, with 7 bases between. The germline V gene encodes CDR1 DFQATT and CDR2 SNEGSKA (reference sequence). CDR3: CSARQWAEAFF. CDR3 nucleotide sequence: TGCAGTGCTAGACAGTGGGCTGAAGCTTTCTTT.

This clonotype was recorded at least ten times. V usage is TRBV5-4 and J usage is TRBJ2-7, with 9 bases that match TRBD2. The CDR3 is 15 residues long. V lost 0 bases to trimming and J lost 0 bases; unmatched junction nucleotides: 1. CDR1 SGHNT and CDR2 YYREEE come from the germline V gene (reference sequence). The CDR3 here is CASSLAAGGSYEQYF. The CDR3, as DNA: TGTGCCAGCAGCTTGGCAGCGGGGGGCTCCTACGAGCAGTACTTC.

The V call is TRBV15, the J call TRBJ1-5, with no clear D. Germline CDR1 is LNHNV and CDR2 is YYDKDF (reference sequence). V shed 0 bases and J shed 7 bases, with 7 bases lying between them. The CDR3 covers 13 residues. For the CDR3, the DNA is TGTGCCACCAGCAGAGATTCGGAACAGCCCCAGCATTTT. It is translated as CATSRDSEQPQHF.

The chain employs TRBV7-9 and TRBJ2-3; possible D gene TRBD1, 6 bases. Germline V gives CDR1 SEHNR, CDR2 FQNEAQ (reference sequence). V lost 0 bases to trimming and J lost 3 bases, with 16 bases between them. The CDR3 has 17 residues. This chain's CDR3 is CASSLAGGRFGTDTQYF. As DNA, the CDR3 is TGTGCCAGCAGCTTAGCAGGGGGAAGGTTTGGAACAGATACGCAGTATTTT.

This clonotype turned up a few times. The DNA for the CDR3 is TGTGCCAGCAGCCTCACCGGCGGGGGGCGATTAGATACGCAGTATTTT. Translated: CASSLTGGGRLDTQYF. This rearrangement joins TRBV3-1 to TRBJ2-3; 8 nucleotides match TRBD2. The CDR3 runs to 16 residues. CDR1 is LGHDT and CDR2 is YNNKEL in the germline V gene (reference sequence). V was pared by 4 bases and J by 5 bases, with 11 bases of the junction left unmatched.

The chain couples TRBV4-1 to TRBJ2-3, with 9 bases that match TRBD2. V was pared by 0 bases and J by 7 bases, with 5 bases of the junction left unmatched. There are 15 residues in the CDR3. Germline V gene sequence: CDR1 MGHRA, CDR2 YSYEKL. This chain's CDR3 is CASSQERGGLHTQYF. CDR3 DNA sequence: TGCGCCAGCAGCCAAGAGCGGGGGGGCCTACATACGCAGTATTTT.

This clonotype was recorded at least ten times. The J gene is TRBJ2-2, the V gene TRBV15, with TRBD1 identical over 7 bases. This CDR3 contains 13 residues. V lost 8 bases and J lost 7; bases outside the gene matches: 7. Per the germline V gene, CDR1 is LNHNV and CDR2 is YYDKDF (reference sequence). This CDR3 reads CATSDRSGGELFF. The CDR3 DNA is TGTGCCACCTCGGACAGGTCGGGCGGGGAGCTGTTTTTT.

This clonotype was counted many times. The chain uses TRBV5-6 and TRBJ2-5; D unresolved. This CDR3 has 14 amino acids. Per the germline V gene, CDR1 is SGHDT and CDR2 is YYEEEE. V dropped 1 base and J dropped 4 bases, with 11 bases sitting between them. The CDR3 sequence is CASSLRAGTETQYF. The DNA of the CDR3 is TGTGCCAGCAGCTTGAGGGCCGGAACAGAGACCCAGTACTTC. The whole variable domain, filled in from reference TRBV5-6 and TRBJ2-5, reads DAGVTQSPTHLIKTRGQQVTLRCSPKSGHDTVSWYQQALGQGPQFIFQYYEEEERQRGNFPDRFSGHQFPNYSSELNVNALLLGDSALYLCASSLRAGTETQYFGPGTRLLVL.

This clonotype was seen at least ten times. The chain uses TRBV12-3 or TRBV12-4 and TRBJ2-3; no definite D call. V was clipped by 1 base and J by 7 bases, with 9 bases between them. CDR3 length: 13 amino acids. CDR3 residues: CASSLGPLHTQYF. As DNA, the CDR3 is TGTGCCAGCAGTTTAGGTCCCTTACATACGCAGTATTTT.